This passage covers 12 T cell receptor beta chains from one sample sequenced in a study of T cell responses to AZD1222 COVID-19 vaccine. Using immunoSEQ multiplex PCR, the repertoire was profiled, and TCRdb retains in-frame clones only, with some absent. The sample records over 85,000 clones, about 89% being singletons. Here the sequenced sample was peripheral blood, taken on day 0 of AZD1222 vaccination. These receptors were obtained from an adult in good health.

This clone was recorded once. This chain connects TRBV9 to TRBJ2-6, with 9 bases matching TRBD1. The germline CDR1 and CDR2 sequences are SGDLS and YYNGEE. CDR3 size: 15 residues. V shed 3 bases, J shed 14 bases, and the junction held 12 bases outside the gene matches. For the CDR3, the DNA is TGTGCCAGCAGCGCGTGGACAGGGGCCCACCCCATCCTGACTTTC. Translated, it gives CASSAWTGAHPILTF. Looking up the rest from reference TRBV9 and TRBJ2-6 gives the full variable domain: DSGVTQTPKHLITATGQRVTLRCSPRSGDLSVYWYQQSLDQGLQFLIQYYNGEERAKGNILERFSAQQFPDLHSELNLSSLELGDSALYFCASSAWTGAHPILTFGAGSRLTVL.

This sequence joins TRBV5-1 and TRBJ1-5, with a tentative D call TRBD1 (6 bases). Germline V CDR1 and CDR2: SGHRS, YFSETQ. Trimming took 4 bases from V and 2 from J, leaving 13 bases between them. There are 15 residues in the CDR3. This CDR3 reads CASSPQGPGNQPQHF. The CDR3 DNA reads TGCGCCAGCAGCCCACAGGGCCCGGGCAATCAGCCCCAGCATTTT.

The chain recombines TRBV3-1 (or the pseudogene TRBV3-2) with TRBJ1-2, with D unresolved. The germline CDR1 and CDR2 sequences are LGHDT and YNNKEL (reference sequence). The CDR3 runs to 15 residues. Trimming stripped 1 base from V and 2 bases from J, with 11 bases between. DNA of the CDR3: TGTGCCAGCAGCCAAGGCCGGACTGGGAACTATGGCTACACCTTC. Its protein product is CASSQGRTGNYGYTF.

V gene TRBV7-2 combines with J gene TRBJ2-1, with no clear D. This CDR3 has 15 residues. With 3 bases removed from V and 0 bases from J, the gap between germline ends came to 9 bases. Looked up from germline, CDR1 is SGHTA and CDR2 is FQGNSA. This chain's CDR3 is CASSLTESSYNEQFF. CDR3 DNA sequence: TGTGCCAGCAGCTTGACCGAAAGCTCCTACAATGAGCAGTTCTTC. Together with reference TRBV7-2 and TRBJ2-1, the CDR3 gives the full variable domain: GAGVSQSPSNKVTEKGKDVELRCDPISGHTALYWYRQSLGQGLEFLIYFQGNSAPDKSGLPSDRFSAERTGGSVSTLTIQRTQQEDSAVYLCASSLTESSYNEQFFGPGTRLTVL.

The chain recombines TRBV5-6 with TRBJ2-1; D possibly corresponds to TRBD2 (5 bases). The CDR3 is 16 residues long. Trimming took 3 bases from V and 5 from J, leaving 18 bases between them. Germline CDR1 SGHDT, CDR2 YYEEEE. The chain's CDR3 is CASSSLFRDSDNEQFF. CDR3 DNA: TGTGCCAGCAGCTCGCTATTCCGGGATTCTGACAATGAGCAGTTCTTC.

The rearrangement links TRBV4-1 to TRBJ2-2; a possible D gene is TRBD1 (7 bases). From germline, CDR1 is MGHRA and CDR2 YSYEKL. The V gene lost 2 bases and the J gene lost 5 bases, with 12 bases spanning the gap. The CDR3 is 15 amino acids. The CDR3 nucleotides are TGCGCCAGCAGCCAAAAGGGGGCGGGGACCGGGGAGCTGTTTTTT. It translates to CASSQKGAGTGELFF.

The chain has TRBV5-1 and TRBJ2-7, with D unclear. Germline-derived CDR1 and CDR2 are SGHRS and YFSETQ. There are 15 residues in the CDR3. Trimming stripped 0 bases from V and 4 bases from J, with 14 bases between. CDR3 nucleotides: TGCGCCAGCAGCTTGGTTCCCGAACCTCGGTACGAGCAGTACTTC. It yields the protein CASSLVPEPRYEQYF.

The J gene is TRBJ1-2, the V gene TRBV10-1, with 8 bases that match TRBD1. The CDR3 has 17 residues. Germline values: CDR1 WNHNN, CDR2 SYGVQD (reference sequence). Trimming at V came to 2 bases and at J to 4 bases, leaving 12 bases not matched to a gene. CDR3 protein: CASSEPGTGPRIYGYTF. The DNA of the CDR3 is TGCGCCAGCAGTGAGCCGGGGACAGGTCCGCGGATCTATGGCTACACCTTC.

This clone was recorded a few times. CDR3 protein: CSATDRRSGNTIYF. As DNA, the CDR3 is TGCAGCGCCACGGACAGGAGGTCTGGAAACACCATATATTTT. This chain uses TRBV29-1 with TRBJ1-3, with 7 bases lining up with TRBD1. This CDR3 contains 14 residues. V gave up 7 bases and J gave up 1 base; unmatched junction bases: 7. Germline V gene sequence: CDR1 SQVTM, CDR2 ANQGSEA.

The rearrangement links TRBV3-1 (or the pseudogene TRBV3-2) to TRBJ2-2; weak D call: TRBD2 (6 bases). The length of the CDR3 is 15 residues. Trimming shortened V by 4 bases and J by 4 bases, and 13 bases separated the two germline ends. The germline V gene encodes CDR1 LGHDT and CDR2 YNNKEL (reference sequence). The CDR3 spells CASSLGGVGTGELFF. In DNA form, the CDR3 reads TGTGCCAGCAGCCTCGGGGGAGTGGGCACCGGGGAGCTGTTTTTT.

This chain connects TRBV5-1 to TRBJ1-2, with 8 bases matching TRBD1. Germline trimming cut 3 bases from V and 13 bases from J; bases unmatched to any gene: 11. Looked up from germline, CDR1 is SGHRS and CDR2 is YFSETQ. The CDR3 length is 13 residues. This CDR3 is CASSSDSDRVCTF. The CDR3 DNA sequence: TGCGCCAGCAGCTCGGACTCGGACAGGGTCTGCACCTTC.

This clone was seen once. The rearrangement joins TRBV7-3 to TRBJ2-7, with D tentatively TRBD1 (6 bases). Germline CDR1 and CDR2: SGHTA and FQGTGA. The CDR3 consists of 15 residues. V lost 0 bases to trimming and J lost 1 base, with 10 bases between them. The CDR3 spells CASSLTTGISYEQYF. The DNA for the CDR3 is TGTGCCAGCAGCTTAACTACAGGGATTTCCTACGAGCAGTACTTC.